This section outlines one T cell receptor (beta chain) sequence together with its context. CDR3 length: 15 residues. This specimen belongs to a study of blood T cell repertoires in COVID-19. Study summary: T cells, B-cell-depleted T cells, or PBMCs supplied cDNA or gDNA.

In the study's own analysis: Amplifying reference gene primers gave estimates of nucleated cell counts. The repertoire was sequenced with immunoSEQ multiplex PCR; TCRdb's copy has only in-frame clones and lacks some. Clone size and the V and J calls come from that table; the DNA yielded D and trimming. The sample holds 80,000 to 100,000 clones, about 86% seen once. Sequencing was carried out using peripheral blood. This chain connects TRBV21-1 to TRBJ2-3; the DNA was not used to check the table's D call, TRBD2. TRBV21-1 is shown as a pseudogene. The sequence was collected from a woman in her fifties or sixties in a cohort sampled during active or convalescent COVID-19. CDR3 coding DNA: TGTGCCAGCAGCAAAGGGCGGATTCCGCCAGATACGCAGTATTTT. This gives the protein CASSKGRIPPDTQYF.